These 17 T cell receptor beta chains originate from one sample sequenced in a study of synovial regulatory T cells in juvenile arthritis. TCRdb's copy holds only in-frame clones and misses some; the assay was immunoSEQ multiplex PCR. The sample data list over 7,500 clones. Source material: Treg cells from blood. Subset of the sample: remaining (HLA-DR-negative) circulating blood Treg cells. These receptors originate from a donor younger than 30 with juvenile idiopathic arthritis.

The rearrangement links TRBV9 to TRBJ1-3. Germline lookup yields CDR1 SGDLS and CDR2 YYNGEE. There are 14 residues in the CDR3. No coding sequence is recorded. This CDR3 is CASSVGGGGNTIYF.

V and J are TRBV30 and TRBJ2-3; without DNA, the TCRdb call of TRBD2 cannot be checked. The CDR3 consists of 15 residues. The record lacks a DNA sequence. Germline V gene sequence: CDR1 GTSNPN, CDR2 SVGIG (reference sequence). The CDR3 sequence: CAWSEGAGATDTQYF.

The chain employs TRBV11-2 and TRBJ1-1; TCRdb designates TRBD1, a call that cannot be tested without DNA. CDR3 length: 15 residues. No DNA is given. The V gene's germline CDR1 is SGHAT and CDR2 FQNNGV. The CDR3 protein is CASSRWGLLRTEAFF.

The chain recombines TRBV4-1 with TRBJ1-4; TCRdb indicates TRBD1, and absent DNA this call remains unverified. The CDR3 consists of 22 residues. The nucleotide record is missing. The germline CDR1 and CDR2 sequences are MGHRA and YSYEKL. CDR3 in amino acids: CASSQDPMRDTLLGTTNEKLFF.

This chain links TRBV4-2 with TRBJ1-5. Per the germline V gene, CDR1 is LGHNA and CDR2 is YNFKEQ. There are 13 residues in the CDR3. No DNA accompanies this entry. CDR3 in amino acids: CASSQGWNQPQHF.

The chain joins TRBV6-5 to TRBJ2-7; the TRBD2 assignment by TCRdb is unverifiable without DNA. The CDR3 is 16 residues long. The protein alone is recorded here. The germline V gene has CDR1 MNHEY and CDR2 SVGAGI. The CDR3 sequence is CASSLTSGWPPYEQYF.

The CDR3 here is CASSVHVKSYGYTF. V and J are TRBV9 and TRBJ1-2. In germline, CDR1 is SGDLS, CDR2 YYNGEE. The CDR3 consists of 14 residues. DNA is not recorded here.

The V gene is TRBV20-1, the J gene TRBJ2-1. Germline CDR1 and CDR2: DFQATT and SNEGSKA (reference sequence). This CDR3 has 10 amino acids. The DNA sequence is not available. The CDR3 protein is CSAGSNEQFF.

The gene calls are TRBV9 and TRBJ2-5; the D call from TCRdb, TRBD1, cannot be confirmed without DNA. Germline loops: CDR1 SGDLS, CDR2 YYNGEE. The CDR3 is 18 amino acids. No nucleotide data were recorded. CDR3: CASSVAPAGAPPQETQYF.

The rearrangement links TRBV27 to TRBJ1-1; the TRBD1 assignment by TCRdb is unverifiable without DNA. The CDR3 is 14 residues long. Only the protein sequence is given. Germline CDR1 is MNHEY and CDR2 is SMNVEV (reference sequence). The CDR3 reads CASSFPGQGSEAFF.

The chain employs TRBV5-4 and TRBJ2-3. CDR3 length: 14 amino acids. No DNA accompanies this entry. Germline-derived CDR1 and CDR2 are SGHNT and YYREEE (reference sequence). This CDR3 reads CASSFFKETDTQYF. The whole variable domain, filled in from reference TRBV5-4 and TRBJ2-3, reads ETGVTQSPTHLIKTRGQQVTLRCSSQSGHNTVSWYQQALGQGPQFIFQYYREEENGRGNFPPRFSGLQFPNYSSELNVNALELDDSALYLCASSFFKETDTQYFGPGTRLTVL.

The CDR3 protein is CAWSPGTGTEAFF. This chain joins TRBV30 and TRBJ1-1; TCRdb indicates TRBD1, and absent DNA this call remains unverified. This CDR3 has 13 amino acids. No DNA has been recorded. The germline CDR1 and CDR2 sequences are GTSNPN and SVGIG (reference sequence).

The chain links TRBV29-1 to TRBJ2-5. Germline V gives CDR1 SQVTM, CDR2 ANQGSEA. This CDR3 has 16 residues. Nucleotide data are not available. The CDR3 spells CSVEDARYRLKETQYF.

The rearrangement uses TRBV19 and TRBJ1-2. Germline CDR1 is LNHDA and CDR2 is SQIVND (reference sequence). CDR3 length: 12 amino acids. DNA is not recorded here. The CDR3 loop is CASSIAGGGYTF.

The chain employs TRBV18 and TRBJ2-7; the TRBD2 assignment by TCRdb is unverifiable without DNA. The germline CDR1 and CDR2 sequences are KGHSH and LQKENI. This CDR3 contains 15 residues. This entry has no DNA. The CDR3: CASSLTSGSYYEQYF. Filled out from reference TRBV18 and TRBJ2-7, the complete variable domain reads NAGVMQNPRHLVRRRGQEARLRCSPMKGHSHVYWYRQLPEEGLKFMVYLQKENIIDESGMPKERFSAEFPKEGPSILRIQQVVRGDSAAYFCASSLTSGSYYEQYFGPGTRLTVT.

This clone is medium-sized by frequency. The chain recombines TRBV30 with TRBJ2-7; TCRdb's D gene call, TRBD1, goes unchecked for lack of DNA. CDR3 size: 13 residues. The DNA is not on file. Germline CDR1 reads GTSNPN; CDR2 reads SVGIG (reference sequence). The CDR3 here is CAWTPGQGREQYF.

The chain carries TRBV9 and TRBJ1-2; TCRdb indicates TRBD1, and absent DNA this call remains unverified. Per the germline V gene, CDR1 is SGDLS and CDR2 is YYNGEE. This CDR3 has 14 residues. DNA is not recorded here. CDR3 amino acids: CASSTTGVNYGYTF.